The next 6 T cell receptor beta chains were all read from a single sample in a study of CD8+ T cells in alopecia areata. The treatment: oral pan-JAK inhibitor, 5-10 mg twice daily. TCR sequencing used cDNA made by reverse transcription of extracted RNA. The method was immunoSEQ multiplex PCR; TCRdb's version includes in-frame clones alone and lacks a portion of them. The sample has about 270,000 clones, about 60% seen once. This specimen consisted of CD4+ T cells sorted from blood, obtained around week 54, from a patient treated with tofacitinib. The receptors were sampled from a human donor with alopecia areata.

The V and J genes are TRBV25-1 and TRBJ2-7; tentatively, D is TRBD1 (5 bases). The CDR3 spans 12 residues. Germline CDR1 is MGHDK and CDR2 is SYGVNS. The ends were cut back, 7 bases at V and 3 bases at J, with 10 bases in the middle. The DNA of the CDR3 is TGTGCCAGCAACCAGGGTAACTACGAGCAGTACTTC. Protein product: CASNQGNYEQYF.

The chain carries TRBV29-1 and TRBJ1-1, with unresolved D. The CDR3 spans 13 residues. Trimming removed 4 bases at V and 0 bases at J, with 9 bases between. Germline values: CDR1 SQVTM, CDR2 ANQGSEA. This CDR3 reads CSVVWQLNTEAFF. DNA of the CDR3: TGCAGCGTTGTGTGGCAGCTGAACACTGAAGCTTTCTTT.

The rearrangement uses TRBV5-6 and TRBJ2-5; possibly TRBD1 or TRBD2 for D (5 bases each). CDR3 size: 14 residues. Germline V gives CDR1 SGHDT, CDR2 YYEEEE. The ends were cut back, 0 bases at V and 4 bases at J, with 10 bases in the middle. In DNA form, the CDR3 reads TGTGCCAGCAGCTTGGTGCTTGGGGGAGAGACCCAGTACTTC. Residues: CASSLVLGGETQYF.

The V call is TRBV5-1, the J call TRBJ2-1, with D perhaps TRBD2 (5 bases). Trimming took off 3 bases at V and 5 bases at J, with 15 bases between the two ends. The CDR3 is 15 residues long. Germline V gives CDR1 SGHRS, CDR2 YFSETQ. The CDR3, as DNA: TGCGCCAGCAGCTCTCCATTCCGGGGAGACAATGAGCAGTTCTTC. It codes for CASSSPFRGDNEQFF.

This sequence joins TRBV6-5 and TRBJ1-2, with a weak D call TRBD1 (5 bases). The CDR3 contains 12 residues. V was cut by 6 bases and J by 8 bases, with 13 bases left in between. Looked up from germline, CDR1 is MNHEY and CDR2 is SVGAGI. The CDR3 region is CASSQGFLGYTF. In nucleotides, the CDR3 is TGTGCCAGCAGCCAGGGTTTTCTCGGCTACACCTTC.

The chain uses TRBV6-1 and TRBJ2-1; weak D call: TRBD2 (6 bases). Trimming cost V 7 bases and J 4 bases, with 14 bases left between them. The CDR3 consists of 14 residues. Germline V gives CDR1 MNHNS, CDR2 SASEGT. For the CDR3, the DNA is TGTGCCAGCACCGCGGACTACTTTTACAATGAGCAGTTCTTC. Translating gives CASTADYFYNEQFF.